This paragraph reports one TCR beta chain. Its antigen is currently unknown. This entry is derived from a study of shared clonotypes between healthy human individuals. Study as a whole: CD4 naive and memory got three plates each, CD8 naive two, CD8 memory one.

Every contributor of samples was a Caucasian grown-up residing in Nashville, Tennessee. Study-wide points: Generally, estimated richness proved larger in naive subsets than it did in memory subsets.

When replicate PCRs were run on sorted subsets, they used about 220 ng DNA, about 30,000 T cell genomes. Using immunoSEQ multiplex PCR, the repertoire was profiled, and TCRdb retains in-frame clones only, with some absent. This repertoire shows 950,000 to 1,300,000 clones, more than 60% found once; its top ten account for about 1.5%. V shed 4 bases and J shed 5 bases, with 11 bases lying between them. CDR1 GTSNPN and CDR2 SVGIG come from the germline V gene (reference sequence). The CDR3 is made up of 13 amino acids. Sequencing input: memory CD4+ T cells sorted from blood. The subset here: CD45RA-negative fraction. V usage is TRBV30 and J usage is TRBJ1-4, with D unresolved. The receptor was derived from a man between 18 and 29 years old in good health. CDR3 DNA: TGTGCCTGGAAGGGTGCCGGGAATGAAAAACTGTTTTTT. This sequence encodes CAWKGAGNEKLFF.